The TCR beta chain under discussion was sequenced for a study of blood T cell repertoires in COVID-19. The study drew participants aged roughly 18 to 89 years from some 24 US areas. Participant reports of clinical history set cohort assignment. How the authors handled the data: Estimated nucleated cell counts came from reference gene primer amplification. Here immunoSEQ multiplex PCR was the method, and the copy in TCRdb shows in-frame clones only, minus some. The V and J calls and clone size are taken from that table; D and trimming were inferred from the DNA. The profile shows 210,000 or so clones, approximately 80% of them singletons. Germline CDR1 is SGHKS and CDR2 is YYEKEE (reference sequence). The CDR3 has 15 residues. The ends were cut back, 0 bases at V and 7 bases at J, with 14 bases in the middle.

The chain has TRBV5-5 and TRBJ1-5; a weak D match, TRBD1 (6 bases). Sequenced sample: PBMCs or T cells enriched from blood (not recorded which). This clonotype was sampled from a man in his thirties or forties with acute COVID-19. The CDR3 here is CASSLDGTSGQPQHF. The CDR3, as DNA: TGTGCCAGCAGCTTGGATGGGACATCTGGACAGCCCCAGCATTTT.